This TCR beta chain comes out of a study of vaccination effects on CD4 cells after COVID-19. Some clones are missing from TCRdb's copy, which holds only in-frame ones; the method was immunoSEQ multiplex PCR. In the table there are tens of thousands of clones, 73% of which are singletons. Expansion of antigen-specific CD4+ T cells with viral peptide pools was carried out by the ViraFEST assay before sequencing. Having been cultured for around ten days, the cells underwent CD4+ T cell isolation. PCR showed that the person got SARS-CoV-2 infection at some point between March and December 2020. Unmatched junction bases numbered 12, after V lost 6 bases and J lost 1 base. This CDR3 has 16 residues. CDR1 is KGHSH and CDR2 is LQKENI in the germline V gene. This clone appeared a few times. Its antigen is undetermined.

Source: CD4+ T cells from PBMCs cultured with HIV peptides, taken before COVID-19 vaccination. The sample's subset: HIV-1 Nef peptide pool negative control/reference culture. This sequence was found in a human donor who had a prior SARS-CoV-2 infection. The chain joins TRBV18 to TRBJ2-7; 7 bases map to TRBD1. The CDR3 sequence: CASSPNTGVASYEQYF. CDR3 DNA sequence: TGTGCCAGCTCCCCCAATACAGGGGTGGCTTCCTACGAGCAGTACTTC. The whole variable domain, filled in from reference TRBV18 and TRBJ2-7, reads NAGVMQNPRHLVRRRGQEARLRCSPMKGHSHVYWYRQLPEEGLKFMVYLQKENIIDESGMPKERFSAEFPKEGPSILRIQQVVRGDSAAYFCASSPNTGVASYEQYFGPGTRLTVT.